Each of the 4 T cell receptor beta chains below was sequenced from the same sample in a study of blood T cell repertoires in COVID-19. Measured with immunoSEQ multiplex PCR; TCRdb has only the in-frame clones, and not every one. The profile shows 30,000 to 40,000 clones, over 90% of them singletons. The specimen was peripheral blood. The receptors were sampled from a male donor with active COVID-19.

The genes are TRBV5-1 and TRBJ1-4; D call uncertain. The V end lost 0 bases, the J end lost 7 bases, and 10 bases lay between the germline ends. The germline gives CDR1 SGHRS, CDR2 YFSETQ. The CDR3 runs to 14 residues. The CDR3 coding sequence is TGCGCCAGCAGCTTGGGCGGCGGGCCTGAAAAACTGTTTTTT. It translates to CASSLGGGPEKLFF.

The chain recombines TRBV9 with TRBJ2-5; 8 nucleotides agree with TRBD2. This CDR3 spans 16 amino acids. With V trimmed by 4 bases and J by 5 bases, 13 bases remained unmatched. Germline CDR1 reads SGDLS; CDR2 reads YYNGEE. The CDR3 region has the DNA TGTGCCAGCAGCCCCCTATATCGGGGGGGAGGTGAGACCCAGTACTTC. Encoded protein: CASSPLYRGGGETQYF. The whole variable domain, remainder taken from reference TRBV9 and TRBJ2-5, is DSGVTQTPKHLITATGQRVTLRCSPRSGDLSVYWYQQSLDQGLQFLIQYYNGEERAKGNILERFSAQQFPDLHSELNLSSLELGDSALYFCASSPLYRGGGETQYFGPGTRLLVL.

V and J are TRBV2 and TRBJ2-1, with 9 bases identical to TRBD1. This CDR3 region has 15 residues. Looked up from germline, CDR1 is SNHLY and CDR2 is FYNNEI. Trimming cost V 6 bases and J 8 bases; bases outside gene matches: 11. The CDR3 region has the DNA TGTGCCAGCAGGGGGACAGGGAGTAACTTTGATGAGCAGTTCTTC. Translating gives CASRGTGSNFDEQFF.

The chain has TRBV9 and TRBJ2-1, with TRBD1 matching 10 bases. Germline trimming cut 4 bases from V and 6 bases from J; bases unmatched to any gene: 4. Germline V gene sequence: CDR1 SGDLS, CDR2 YYNGEE. There are 14 residues in the CDR3. This CDR3 is CASSKRTGGNEQFF. The DNA of the CDR3 is TGTGCCAGCAGCAAGAGGACAGGGGGCAATGAGCAGTTCTTC.